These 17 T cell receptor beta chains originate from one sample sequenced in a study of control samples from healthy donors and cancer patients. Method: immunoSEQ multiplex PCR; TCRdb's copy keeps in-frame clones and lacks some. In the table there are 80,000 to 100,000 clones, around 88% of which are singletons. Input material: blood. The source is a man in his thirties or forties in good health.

DNA for the CDR3: TGTGCCATCAAGGGCTCATCCACTGAAGCTTTCTTT. It encodes CAIKGSSTEAFF. This sequence joins TRBV10-3 and TRBJ1-1, with D unclear. V was trimmed by 7 bases and J by 4 bases, leaving 10 bases between them. The CDR3 consists of 12 residues. Per the germline V gene, CDR1 is ENHRY and CDR2 is SYGVKD.

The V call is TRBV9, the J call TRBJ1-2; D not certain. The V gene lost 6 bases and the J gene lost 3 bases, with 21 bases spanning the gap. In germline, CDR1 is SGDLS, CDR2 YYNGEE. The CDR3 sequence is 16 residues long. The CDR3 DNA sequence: TGTGCCAGCACCAAAAGTCGGGGAGGTCAAGACTATGGCTACACCTTC. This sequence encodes CASTKSRGGQDYGYTF.

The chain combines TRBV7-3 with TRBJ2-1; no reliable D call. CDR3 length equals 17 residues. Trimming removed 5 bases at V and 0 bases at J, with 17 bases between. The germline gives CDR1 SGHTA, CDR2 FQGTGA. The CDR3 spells CASSPKSQFSSYNEQFF. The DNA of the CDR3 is TGTGCCAGCAGCCCCAAATCACAGTTTAGCTCCTACAATGAGCAGTTCTTC.

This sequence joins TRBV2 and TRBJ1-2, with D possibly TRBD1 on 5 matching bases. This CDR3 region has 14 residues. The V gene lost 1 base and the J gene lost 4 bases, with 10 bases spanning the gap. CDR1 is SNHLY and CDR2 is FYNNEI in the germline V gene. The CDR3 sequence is CASSEGGKGYGYTF. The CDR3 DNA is TGTGCCAGCAGTGAAGGGGGGAAAGGCTATGGCTACACCTTC.

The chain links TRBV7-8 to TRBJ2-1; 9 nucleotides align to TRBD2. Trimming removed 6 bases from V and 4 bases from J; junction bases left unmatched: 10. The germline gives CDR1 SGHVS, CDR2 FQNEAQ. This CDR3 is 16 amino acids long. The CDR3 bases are TGTGCCAGCAGTAGCGGGGGCCGGGGGGTTTACAATGAGCAGTTCTTC. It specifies CASSSGGRGVYNEQFF.

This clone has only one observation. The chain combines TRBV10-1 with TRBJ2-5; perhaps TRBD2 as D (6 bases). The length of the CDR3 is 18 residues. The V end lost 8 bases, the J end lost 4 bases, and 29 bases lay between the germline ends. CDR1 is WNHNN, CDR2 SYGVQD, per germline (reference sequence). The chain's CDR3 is CASPRDWRFSTARETQYF. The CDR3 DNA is TGCGCCAGCCCCCGGGACTGGCGGTTCTCCACAGCAAGAGAGACCCAGTACTTC.

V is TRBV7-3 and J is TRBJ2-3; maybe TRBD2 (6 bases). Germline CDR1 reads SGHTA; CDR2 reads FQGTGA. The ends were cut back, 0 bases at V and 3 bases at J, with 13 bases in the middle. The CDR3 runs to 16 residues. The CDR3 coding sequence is TGTGCCAGCAGCTTAACCGGGGGAGGATCAACAGATACGCAGTATTTT. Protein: CASSLTGGGSTDTQYF.

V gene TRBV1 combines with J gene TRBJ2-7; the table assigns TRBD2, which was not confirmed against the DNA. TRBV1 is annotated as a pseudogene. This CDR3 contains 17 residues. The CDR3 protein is CTSSQGLDGGSSYEQYF. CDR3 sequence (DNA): TGCACCAGCAGCCAAGGTCTAGACGGCGGGAGTTCCTACGAGCAGTACTTC.

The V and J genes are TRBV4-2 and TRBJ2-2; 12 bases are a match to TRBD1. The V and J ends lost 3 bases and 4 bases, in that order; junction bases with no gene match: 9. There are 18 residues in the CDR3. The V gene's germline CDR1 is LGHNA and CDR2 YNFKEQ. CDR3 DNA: TGTGCCAGCAGCCACATACCGGGACAGGGGGCGGGCACCGGGGAGCTGTTTTTT. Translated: CASSHIPGQGAGTGELFF.

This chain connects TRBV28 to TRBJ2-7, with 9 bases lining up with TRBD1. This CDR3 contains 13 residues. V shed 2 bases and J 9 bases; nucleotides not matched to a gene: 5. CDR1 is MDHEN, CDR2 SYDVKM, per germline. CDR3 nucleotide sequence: TGTGCCAGCAGTTTAGGACAGGGGAGAAGGCAGTACTTC. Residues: CASSLGQGRRQYF. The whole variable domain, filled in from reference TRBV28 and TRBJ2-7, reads DVKVTQSSRYLVKRTGEKVFLECVQDMDHENMFWYRQDPGLGLRLIYFSYDVKMKEKGDIPEGYSVSREKKERFSLILESASTNQTSMYLCASSLGQGRRQYFGPGTRLTVT.

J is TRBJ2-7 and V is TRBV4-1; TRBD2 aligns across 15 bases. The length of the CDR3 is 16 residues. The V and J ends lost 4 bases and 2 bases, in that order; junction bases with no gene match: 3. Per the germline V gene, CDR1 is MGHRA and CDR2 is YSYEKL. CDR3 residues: CASSLGTSGRTYEQYF. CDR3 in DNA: TGCGCCAGCAGCCTAGGGACTAGCGGGAGGACCTACGAGCAGTACTTC.

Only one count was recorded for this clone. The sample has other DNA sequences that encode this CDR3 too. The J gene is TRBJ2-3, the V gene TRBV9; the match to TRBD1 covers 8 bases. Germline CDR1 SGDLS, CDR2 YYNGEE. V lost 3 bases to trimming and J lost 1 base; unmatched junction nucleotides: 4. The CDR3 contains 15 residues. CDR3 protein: CASSGPGQGTDTQYF. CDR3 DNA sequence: TGTGCCAGCAGCGGGCCGGGACAGGGCACAGATACGCAGTATTTT.

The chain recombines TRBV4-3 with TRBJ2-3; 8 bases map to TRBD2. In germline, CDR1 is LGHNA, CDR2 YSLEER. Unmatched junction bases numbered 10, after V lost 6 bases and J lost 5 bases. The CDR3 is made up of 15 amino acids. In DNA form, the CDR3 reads TGCGCCAGCAGATGGAGCGGGAGTCCTGGAGATACGCAGTATTTT. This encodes CASRWSGSPGDTQYF.

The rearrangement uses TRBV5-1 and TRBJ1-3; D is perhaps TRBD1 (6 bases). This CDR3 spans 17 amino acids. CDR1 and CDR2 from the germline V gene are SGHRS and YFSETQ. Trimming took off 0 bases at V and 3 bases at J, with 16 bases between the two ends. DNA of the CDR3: TGCGCCAGCAGCTTGGCGGTCCGGGACAAGGTTGGAAACACCATATATTTT. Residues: CASSLAVRDKVGNTIYF.

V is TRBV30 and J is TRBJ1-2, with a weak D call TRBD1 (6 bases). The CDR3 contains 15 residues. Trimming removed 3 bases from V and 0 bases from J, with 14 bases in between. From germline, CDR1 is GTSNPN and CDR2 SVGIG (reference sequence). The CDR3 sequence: CAWRHTGRANYGYTF. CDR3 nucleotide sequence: TGTGCCTGGAGGCATACAGGGAGAGCTAACTATGGCTACACCTTC.

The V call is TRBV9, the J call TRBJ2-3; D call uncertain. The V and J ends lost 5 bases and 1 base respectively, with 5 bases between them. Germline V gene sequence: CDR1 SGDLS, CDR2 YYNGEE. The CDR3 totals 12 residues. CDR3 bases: TGTGCCAGCAGTTACGGCACAGATACGCAGTATTTT. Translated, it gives CASSYGTDTQYF.

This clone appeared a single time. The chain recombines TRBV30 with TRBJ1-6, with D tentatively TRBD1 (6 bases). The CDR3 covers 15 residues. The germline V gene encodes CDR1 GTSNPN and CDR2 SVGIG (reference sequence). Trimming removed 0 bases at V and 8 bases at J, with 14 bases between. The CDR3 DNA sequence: TGTGCCTGGAGTGTACTCGGGGGCAAAGATTCACCCCTCCACTTT. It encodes CAWSVLGGKDSPLHF.